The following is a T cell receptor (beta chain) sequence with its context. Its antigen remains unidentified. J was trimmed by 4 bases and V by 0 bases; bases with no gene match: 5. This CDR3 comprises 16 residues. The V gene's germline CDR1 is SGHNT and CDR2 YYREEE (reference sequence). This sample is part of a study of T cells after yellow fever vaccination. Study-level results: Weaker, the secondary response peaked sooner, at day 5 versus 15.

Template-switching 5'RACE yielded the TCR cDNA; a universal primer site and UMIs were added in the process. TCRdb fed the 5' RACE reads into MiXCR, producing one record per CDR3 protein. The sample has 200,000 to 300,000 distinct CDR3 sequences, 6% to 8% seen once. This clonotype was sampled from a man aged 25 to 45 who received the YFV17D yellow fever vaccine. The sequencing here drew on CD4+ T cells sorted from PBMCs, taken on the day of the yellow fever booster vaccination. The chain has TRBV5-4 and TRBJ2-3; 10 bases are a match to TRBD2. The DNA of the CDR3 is TGTGCCAGCAGCTTGGGGGCGCTAGCGGGAGCAGATACGCAGTATTTT. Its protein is CASSLGALAGADTQYF.